This entry features one T cell receptor beta chain sequence. Its target is unknown. At one boundary the junction diverges from the germline segment, which might be a read error. This specimen belongs to a study of T-cell memory formation after mild COVID-19. Findings and limits, study-wide: The study found contracting CD4+ clones mainly in CM and EM and contracting CD8+ clones in EMRA.

Germline CDR1 is MNHNS and CDR2 is SASEGT. The CDR3 runs to 13 residues. One entry per CDR3 protein results from TCRdb running MiXCR on the 5' RACE reads. The table lists about 240,000 distinct CDR3 sequences, more than 8% of them singletons. This chain links TRBV6-1 with TRBJ1-4; 7 positions match TRBD1. This receptor was identified in a man aged 18 to 30 who had mild COVID-19 (a few samples of this study predate the infection). Cell type and time point are not known. Sequenced material: PBMCs or a T cell subset sorted from them (not recorded which). CDR3 sequence (DNA): TGTGCCAGTAGTGGACAGGTGACCTCAAAACTGTTTTTT. This sequence encodes CASSGQVTSKLFF.